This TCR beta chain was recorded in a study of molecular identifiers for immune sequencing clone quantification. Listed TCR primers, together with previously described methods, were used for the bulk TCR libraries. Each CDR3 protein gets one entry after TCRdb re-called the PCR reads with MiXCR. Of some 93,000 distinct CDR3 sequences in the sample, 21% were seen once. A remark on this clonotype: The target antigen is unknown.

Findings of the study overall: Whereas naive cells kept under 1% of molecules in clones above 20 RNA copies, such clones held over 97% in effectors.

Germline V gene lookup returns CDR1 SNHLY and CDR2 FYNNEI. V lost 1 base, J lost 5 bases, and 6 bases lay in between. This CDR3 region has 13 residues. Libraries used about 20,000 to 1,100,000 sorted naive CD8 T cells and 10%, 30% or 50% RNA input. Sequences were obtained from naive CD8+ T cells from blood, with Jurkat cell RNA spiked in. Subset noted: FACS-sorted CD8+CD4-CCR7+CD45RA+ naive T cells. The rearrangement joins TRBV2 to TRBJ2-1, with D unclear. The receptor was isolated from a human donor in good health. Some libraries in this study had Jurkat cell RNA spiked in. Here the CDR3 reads CASSEDRDNEQFF. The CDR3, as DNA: TGTGCCAGCAGTGAAGACAGAGACAATGAGCAGTTCTTC.